This T cell receptor beta chain was profiled in a study of T cell responses to AZD1222 COVID-19 vaccine. Of note for this clone: What it recognizes is unknown.

Study outcomes and limitations: Clonal diversity may have been underestimated, and the donors were mostly white British, with more females than males. Following two doses of AZD1222, Spike-specific TCR breadth and depth rose. No repertoire was sampled before or during the peak T cell response, only after it. Baseline serology detected seropositivity in only 5 or 6 AZD1222 recipients.

Sequencing used immunoSEQ multiplex PCR; TCRdb keeps in-frame clones, though not all of them. Of 95,000 to 150,000 clones detected, 88% appear once; the ten largest clones hold 4% to 4.5%. The CDR3 is 13 amino acids. Germline lookup yields CDR1 MNHEY and CDR2 SMNVEV (reference sequence). J was trimmed by 9 bases and V by 6 bases; bases with no gene match: 8. V is TRBV27 and J is TRBJ1-3; 7 bases match TRBD1. Sequenced material: peripheral blood, taken on day 0 of AZD1222 vaccination. The receptor's source is an adult in good health. The CDR3 nucleotides read TGTGCCAGCAGCCCGACAGGGTATGGCACCATATATTTT. Amino acid sequence: CASSPTGYGTIYF.